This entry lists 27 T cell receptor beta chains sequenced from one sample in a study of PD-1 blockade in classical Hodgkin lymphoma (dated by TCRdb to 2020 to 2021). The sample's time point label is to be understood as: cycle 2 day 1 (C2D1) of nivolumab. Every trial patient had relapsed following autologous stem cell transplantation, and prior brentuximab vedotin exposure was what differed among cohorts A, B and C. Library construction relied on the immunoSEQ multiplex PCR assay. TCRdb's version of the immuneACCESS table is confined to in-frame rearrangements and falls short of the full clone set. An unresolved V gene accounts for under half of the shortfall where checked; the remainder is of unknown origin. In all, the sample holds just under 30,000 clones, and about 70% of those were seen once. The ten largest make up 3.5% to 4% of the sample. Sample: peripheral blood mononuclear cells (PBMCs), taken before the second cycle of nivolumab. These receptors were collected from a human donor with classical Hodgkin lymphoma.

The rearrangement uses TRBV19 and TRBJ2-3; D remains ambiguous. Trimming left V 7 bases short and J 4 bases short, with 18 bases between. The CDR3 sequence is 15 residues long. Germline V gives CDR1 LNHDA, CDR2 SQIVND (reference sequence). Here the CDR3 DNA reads TGTGCCAGTACTCGGGTCGGGTCTTCGGCAGATACGCAGTATTTT. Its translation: CASTRVGSSADTQYF.

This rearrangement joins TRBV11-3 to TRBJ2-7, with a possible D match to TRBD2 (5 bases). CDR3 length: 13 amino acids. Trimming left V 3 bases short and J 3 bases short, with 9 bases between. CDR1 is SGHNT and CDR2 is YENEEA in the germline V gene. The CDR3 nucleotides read TGTGCCAGCAGCTTTTCGAGCGGCTACGAGCAGTACTTC. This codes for CASSFSSGYEQYF.

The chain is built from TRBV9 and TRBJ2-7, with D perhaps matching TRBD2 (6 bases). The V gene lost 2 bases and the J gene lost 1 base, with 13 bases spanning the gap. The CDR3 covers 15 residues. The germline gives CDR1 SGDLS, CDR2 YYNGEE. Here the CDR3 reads CASSVGGTWSYEQYF. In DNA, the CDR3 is TGTGCCAGCAGCGTGGGGGGTACGTGGTCCTACGAGCAGTACTTC.

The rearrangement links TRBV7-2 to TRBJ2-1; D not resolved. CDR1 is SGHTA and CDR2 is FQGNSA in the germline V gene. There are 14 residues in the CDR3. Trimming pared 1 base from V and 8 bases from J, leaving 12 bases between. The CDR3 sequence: CASSLGVERDEQFF. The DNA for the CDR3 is TGTGCCAGCAGCTTAGGGGTAGAACGGGATGAGCAGTTCTTC.

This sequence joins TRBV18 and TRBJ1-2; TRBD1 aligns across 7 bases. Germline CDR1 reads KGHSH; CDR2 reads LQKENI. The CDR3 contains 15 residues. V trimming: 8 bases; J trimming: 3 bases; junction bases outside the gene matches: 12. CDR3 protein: CASQIGTVRDYGYTF. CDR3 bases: TGTGCCAGCCAAATAGGGACAGTAAGAGACTATGGCTACACCTTC.

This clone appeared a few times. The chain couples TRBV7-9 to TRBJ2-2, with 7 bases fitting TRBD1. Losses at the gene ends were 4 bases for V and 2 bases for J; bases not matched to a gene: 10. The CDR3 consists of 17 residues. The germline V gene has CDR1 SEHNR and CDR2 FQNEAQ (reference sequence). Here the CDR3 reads CASSSPAGTVNTGELFF. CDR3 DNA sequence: TGTGCCAGCAGCTCGCCCGCCGGGACAGTTAACACCGGGGAGCTGTTTTTT.

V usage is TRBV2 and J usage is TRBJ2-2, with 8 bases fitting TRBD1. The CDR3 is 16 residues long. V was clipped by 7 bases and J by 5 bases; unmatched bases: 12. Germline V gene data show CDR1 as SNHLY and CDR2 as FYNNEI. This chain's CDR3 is CASTLGRQGWTGELFF. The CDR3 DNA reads TGTGCCAGCACTCTCGGTCGACAGGGGTGGACCGGGGAGCTGTTTTTT.

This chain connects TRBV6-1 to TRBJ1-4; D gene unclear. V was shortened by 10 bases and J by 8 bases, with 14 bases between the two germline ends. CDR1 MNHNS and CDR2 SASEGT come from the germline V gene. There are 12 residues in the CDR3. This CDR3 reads CATSGSLEKLFF. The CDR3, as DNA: TGTGCCACCTCAGGAAGTTTGGAAAAACTGTTTTTT.

The CDR3 coding sequence is TGTGCCAGCAGTTACTACGGGGGGGCGGGCAATGAGCAGTTCTTC. Amino acids: CASSYYGGAGNEQFF. The J gene is TRBJ2-1, the V gene TRBV6-5; TRBD2 agrees at 8 bases. The J segment lost 6 bases and the V segment lost 1 base, leaving 5 bases of the junction unmatched. Germline CDR1 MNHEY, CDR2 SVGAGI. The CDR3 runs to 15 residues.

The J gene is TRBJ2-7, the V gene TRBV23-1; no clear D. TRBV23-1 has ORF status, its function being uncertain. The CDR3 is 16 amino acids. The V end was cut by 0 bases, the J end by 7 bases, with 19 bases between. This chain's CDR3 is CASSQSRATRASEQYF. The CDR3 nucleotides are TGCGCCAGCAGTCAATCTCGGGCGACGCGAGCATCGGAGCAGTACTTC.

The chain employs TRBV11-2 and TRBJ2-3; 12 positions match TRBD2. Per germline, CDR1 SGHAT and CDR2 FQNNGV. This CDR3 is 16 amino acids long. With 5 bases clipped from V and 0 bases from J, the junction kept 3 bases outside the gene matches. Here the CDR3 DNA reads TGTGCCAGCAGCGGTGGACTAGCGGGGAGCACAGATACGCAGTATTTT. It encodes CASSGGLAGSTDTQYF. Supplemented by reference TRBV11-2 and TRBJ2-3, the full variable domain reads EAGVAQSPRYKIIEKRQSVAFWCNPISGHATLYWYQQILGQGPKLLIQFQNNGVVDDSQLPKDRFSAERLKGVDSTLKIQPAKLEDSAVYLCASSGGLAGSTDTQYFGPGTRLTVL.

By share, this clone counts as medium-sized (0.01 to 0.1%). The CDR3 DNA follows: TGTGCCAGTAGTAGTCAGATGAACACTGAAGCTTTCTTT. This sequence encodes CASSSQMNTEAFF. This chain joins TRBV19 and TRBJ1-1; D is unclear. V shed 4 bases and J shed 0 bases, with 6 bases lying between them. Germline V gene sequence: CDR1 LNHDA, CDR2 SQIVND (reference sequence). The CDR3 extends over 13 amino acids.

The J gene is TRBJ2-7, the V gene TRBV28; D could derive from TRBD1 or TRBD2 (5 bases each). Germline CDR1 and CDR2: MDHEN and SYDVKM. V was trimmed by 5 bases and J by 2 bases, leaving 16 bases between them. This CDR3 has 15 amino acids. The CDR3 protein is CASSTRDGKTYEQYF. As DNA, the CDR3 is TGTGCCAGCAGTACACGGGACGGGAAGACCTACGAGCAGTACTTC.

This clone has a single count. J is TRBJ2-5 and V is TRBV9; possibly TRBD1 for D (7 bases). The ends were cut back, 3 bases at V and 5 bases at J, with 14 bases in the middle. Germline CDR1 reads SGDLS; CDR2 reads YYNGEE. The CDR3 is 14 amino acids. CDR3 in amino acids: CASSARTGGETQYF. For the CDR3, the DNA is TGTGCCAGCAGCGCCCGGACAGGAGGGGAGACCCAGTACTTC.

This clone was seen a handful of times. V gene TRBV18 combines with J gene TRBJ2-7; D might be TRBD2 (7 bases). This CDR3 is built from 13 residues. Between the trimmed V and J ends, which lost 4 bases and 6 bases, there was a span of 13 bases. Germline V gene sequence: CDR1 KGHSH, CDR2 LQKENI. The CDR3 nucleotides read TGTGCCAGCTCACTAAGGGAGGGGGGCGAGCAGTACTTC. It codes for CASSLREGGEQYF.

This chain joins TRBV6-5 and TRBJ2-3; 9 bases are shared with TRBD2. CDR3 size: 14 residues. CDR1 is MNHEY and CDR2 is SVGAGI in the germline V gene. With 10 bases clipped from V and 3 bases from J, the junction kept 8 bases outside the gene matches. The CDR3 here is CANTGTSPTDTQYF. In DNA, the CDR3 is TGTGCCAACACTGGGACTAGCCCTACAGATACGCAGTATTTT.

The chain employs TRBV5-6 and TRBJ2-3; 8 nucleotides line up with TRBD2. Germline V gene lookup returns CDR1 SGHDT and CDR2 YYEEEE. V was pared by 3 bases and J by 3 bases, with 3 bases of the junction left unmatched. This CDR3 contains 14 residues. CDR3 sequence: CASSSAGVTDTQYF. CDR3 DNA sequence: TGTGCCAGCAGCTCAGCGGGAGTAACAGATACGCAGTATTTT.

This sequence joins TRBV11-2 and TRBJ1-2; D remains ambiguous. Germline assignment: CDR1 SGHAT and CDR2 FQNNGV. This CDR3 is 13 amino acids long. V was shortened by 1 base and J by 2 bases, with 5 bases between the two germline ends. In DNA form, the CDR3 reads TGTGCCAGCAGCTTAGCAGCAAACTATGGCTACACCTTC. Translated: CASSLAANYGYTF.

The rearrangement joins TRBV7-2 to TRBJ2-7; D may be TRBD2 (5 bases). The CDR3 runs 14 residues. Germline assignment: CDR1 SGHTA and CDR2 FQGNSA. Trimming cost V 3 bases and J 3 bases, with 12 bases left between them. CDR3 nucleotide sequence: TGTGCCAGCAGCTTCTCGGGAATTAGCTACGAGCAGTACTTC. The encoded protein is CASSFSGISYEQYF.

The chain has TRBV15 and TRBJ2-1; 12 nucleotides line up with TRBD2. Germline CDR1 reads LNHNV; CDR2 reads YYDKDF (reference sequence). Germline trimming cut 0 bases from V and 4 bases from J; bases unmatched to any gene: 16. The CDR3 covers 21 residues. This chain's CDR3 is CATSREGASGGARGGYNEQFF. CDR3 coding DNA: TGTGCCACCAGCAGAGAGGGAGCTAGCGGGGGGGCCAGGGGAGGGTACAATGAGCAGTTCTTC. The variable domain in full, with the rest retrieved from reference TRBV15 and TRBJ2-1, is DAMVIQNPRYQVTQFGKPVTLSCSQTLNHNVMYWYQQKSSQAPKLLFHYYDKDFNNEADTPDNFQSRRPNTSFCFLDIRSPGLGDTAMYLCATSREGASGGARGGYNEQFFGPGTRLTVL.

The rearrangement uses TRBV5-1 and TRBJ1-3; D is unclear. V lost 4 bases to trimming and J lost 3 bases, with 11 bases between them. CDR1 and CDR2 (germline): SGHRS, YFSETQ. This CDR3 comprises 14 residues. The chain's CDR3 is CASSIEAGGNTIYF. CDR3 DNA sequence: TGCGCCAGCAGCATTGAGGCGGGTGGAAACACCATATATTTT.

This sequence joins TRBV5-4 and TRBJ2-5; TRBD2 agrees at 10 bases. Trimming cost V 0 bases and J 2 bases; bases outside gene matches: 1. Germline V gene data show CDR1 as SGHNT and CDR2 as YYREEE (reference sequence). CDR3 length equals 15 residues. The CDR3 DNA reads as TGTGCCAGCAGCTTGGCAGCGGGGGGGCAAGAGACCCAGTACTTC. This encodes CASSLAAGGQETQYF. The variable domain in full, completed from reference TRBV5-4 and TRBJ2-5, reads ETGVTQSPTHLIKTRGQQVTLRCSSQSGHNTVSWYQQALGQGPQFIFQYYREEENGRGNFPPRFSGLQFPNYSSELNVNALELDDSALYLCASSLAAGGQETQYFGPGTRLLVL.

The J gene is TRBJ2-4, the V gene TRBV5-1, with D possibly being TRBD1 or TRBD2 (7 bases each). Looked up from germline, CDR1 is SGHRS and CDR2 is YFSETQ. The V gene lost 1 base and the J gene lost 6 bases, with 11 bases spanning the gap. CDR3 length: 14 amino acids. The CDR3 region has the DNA TGCGCCAGCAGCTTGACAGGGGAGGGAAACATTCAGTACTTC. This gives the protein CASSLTGEGNIQYF.

As DNA, the CDR3 is TGTGCCAGCAGCTTAGAGGTCCCCTCCGAGCAGTTCTTC. This encodes CASSLEVPSEQFF. The chain combines TRBV7-9 with TRBJ2-1; D unresolved. The V gene's germline CDR1 is SEHNR and CDR2 FQNEAQ (reference sequence). V was pared by 1 base and J by 10 bases, with 11 bases between. The CDR3 has 13 residues.

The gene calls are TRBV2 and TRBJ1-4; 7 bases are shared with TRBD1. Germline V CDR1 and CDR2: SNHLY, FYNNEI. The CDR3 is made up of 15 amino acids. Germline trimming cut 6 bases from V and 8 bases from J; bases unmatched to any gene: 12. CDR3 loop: CASRGSTARGEKLFF. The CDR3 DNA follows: TGTGCCAGCAGAGGATCGACAGCCAGGGGGGAAAAACTGTTTTTT.

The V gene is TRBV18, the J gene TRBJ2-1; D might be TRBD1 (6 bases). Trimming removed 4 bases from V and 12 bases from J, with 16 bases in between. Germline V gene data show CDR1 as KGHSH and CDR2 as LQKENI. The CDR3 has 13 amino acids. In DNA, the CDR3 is TGTGCCAGCTCACGGGACACCCCAGTAAGGCAGTTCTTC. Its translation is CASSRDTPVRQFF.

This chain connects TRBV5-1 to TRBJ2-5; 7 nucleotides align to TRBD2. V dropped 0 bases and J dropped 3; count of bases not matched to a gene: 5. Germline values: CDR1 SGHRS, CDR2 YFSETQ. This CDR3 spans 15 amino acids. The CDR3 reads CASSLEGLAEETQYF. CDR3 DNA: TGCGCCAGCAGCTTGGAGGGGCTAGCGGAAGAGACCCAGTACTTC.